This T cell receptor beta chain stems from a study of cytomegalovirus exposure and HLA in healthy donors. Overall study findings and caveats: The likely explanation for a cluster of highly shared sequence variants was sequencing artifact. As confirmed in vitro, three CMV-associated chains were specific for CMV antigens. In an earlier analysis, in 620 or so donors, most V segments appeared productive either ~87% or ~30% of the time. According to the study, about 180 TCR beta chains were cytomegalovirus-associated.

For this clone: The antigen is undetermined.

PCR used 60 Vbeta primers and 13 Jbeta primers. Libraries were prepared by immunoSEQ multiplex PCR; TCRdb keeps only in-frame clonotypes and omits some of them. Here the sample spans over 130,000 clones, roughly 63% being singletons. V lost 5 bases and J 2 bases, leaving 11 bases between the germline ends. Looked up from germline, CDR1 is SGHTA and CDR2 is FQGNSA. The CDR3 sequence is 14 residues long. The chain has TRBV7-2 and TRBJ2-3; D might be TRBD2 (6 bases). Sequencing was done on a sample of PBMCs. This TCR was sampled from a woman aged 55-75 years in good health and CMV-seropositive. CDR3 loop: CASSLGLYTDTQYF. The CDR3 region has the DNA TGTGCCAGCAGCCTTGGACTATACACAGATACGCAGTATTTT.